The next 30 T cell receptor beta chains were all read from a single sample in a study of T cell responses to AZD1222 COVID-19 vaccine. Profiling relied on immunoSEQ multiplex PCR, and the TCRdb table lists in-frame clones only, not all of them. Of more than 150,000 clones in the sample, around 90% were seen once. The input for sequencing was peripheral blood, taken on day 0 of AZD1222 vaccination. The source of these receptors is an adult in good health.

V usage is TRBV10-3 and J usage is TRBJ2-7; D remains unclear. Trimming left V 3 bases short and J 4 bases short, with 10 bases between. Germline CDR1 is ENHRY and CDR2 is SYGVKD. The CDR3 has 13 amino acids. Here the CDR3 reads CAISEQFSYEQYF. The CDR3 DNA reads TGTGCCATCAGTGAACAGTTTTCTTACGAGCAGTACTTC.

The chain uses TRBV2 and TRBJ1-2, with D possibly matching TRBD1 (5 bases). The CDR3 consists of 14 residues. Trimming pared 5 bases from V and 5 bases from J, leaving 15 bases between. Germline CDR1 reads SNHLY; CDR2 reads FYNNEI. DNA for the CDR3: TGTGCCAGCAGTAGCCGTCTGGAGGGGTATGGCTACACCTTC. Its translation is CASSSRLEGYGYTF.

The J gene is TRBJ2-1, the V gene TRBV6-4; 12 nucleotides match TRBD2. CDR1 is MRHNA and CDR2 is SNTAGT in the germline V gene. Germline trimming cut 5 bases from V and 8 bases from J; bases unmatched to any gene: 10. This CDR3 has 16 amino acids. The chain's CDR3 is CASSTGLAGRGYEQFF. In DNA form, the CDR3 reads TGTGCCAGCAGTACCGGACTAGCGGGACGGGGTTATGAGCAGTTCTTC.

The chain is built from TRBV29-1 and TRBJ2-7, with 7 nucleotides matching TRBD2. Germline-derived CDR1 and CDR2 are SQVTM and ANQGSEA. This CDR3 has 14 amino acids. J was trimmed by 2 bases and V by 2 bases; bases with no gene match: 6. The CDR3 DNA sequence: TGCAGCGTTGAAAAAGCTAGCGGTACCTACGAGCAGTACTTC. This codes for CSVEKASGTYEQYF.

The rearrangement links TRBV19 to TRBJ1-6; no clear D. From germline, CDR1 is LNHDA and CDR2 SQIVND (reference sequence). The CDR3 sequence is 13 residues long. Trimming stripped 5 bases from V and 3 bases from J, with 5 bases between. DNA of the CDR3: TGTGCCAGTAGTGCGGGCTATAATTCACCCCTCCACTTT. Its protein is CASSAGYNSPLHF.

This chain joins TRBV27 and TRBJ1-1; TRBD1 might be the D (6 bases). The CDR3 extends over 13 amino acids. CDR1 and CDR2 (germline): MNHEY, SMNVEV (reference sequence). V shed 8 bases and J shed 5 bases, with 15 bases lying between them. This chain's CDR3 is CASFPQGQTEAFF. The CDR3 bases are TGTGCCAGCTTCCCCCAGGGGCAAACTGAAGCTTTCTTT.

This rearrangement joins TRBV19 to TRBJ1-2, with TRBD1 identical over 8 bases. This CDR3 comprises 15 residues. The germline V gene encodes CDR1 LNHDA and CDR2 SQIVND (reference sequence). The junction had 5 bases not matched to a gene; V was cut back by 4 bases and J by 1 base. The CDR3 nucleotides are TGTGCCAGTAGTACCCTCGGACAGGGTAACTATGGCTACACCTTC. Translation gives CASSTLGQGNYGYTF.

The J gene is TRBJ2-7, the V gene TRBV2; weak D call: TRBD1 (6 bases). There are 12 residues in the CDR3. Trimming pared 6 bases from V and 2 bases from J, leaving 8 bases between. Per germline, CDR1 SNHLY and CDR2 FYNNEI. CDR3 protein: CASSTGTYEQYF. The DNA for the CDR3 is TGTGCCAGCAGCACAGGGACCTACGAGCAGTACTTC.

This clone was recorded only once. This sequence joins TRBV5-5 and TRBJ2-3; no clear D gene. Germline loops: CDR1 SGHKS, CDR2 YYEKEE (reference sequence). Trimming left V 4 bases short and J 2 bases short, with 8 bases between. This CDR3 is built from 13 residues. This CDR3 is CASSGFSTDTQYF. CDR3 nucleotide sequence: TGTGCCAGCAGCGGTTTTTCCACAGATACGCAGTATTTT.

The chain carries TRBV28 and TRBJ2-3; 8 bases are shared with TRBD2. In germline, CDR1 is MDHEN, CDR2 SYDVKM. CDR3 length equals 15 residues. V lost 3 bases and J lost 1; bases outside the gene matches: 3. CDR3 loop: CASSLSGGGTDTQYF. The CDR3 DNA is TGTGCCAGCAGTTTGTCCGGGGGGGGCACAGATACGCAGTATTTT. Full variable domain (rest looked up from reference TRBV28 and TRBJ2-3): DVKVTQSSRYLVKRTGEKVFLECVQDMDHENMFWYRQDPGLGLRLIYFSYDVKMKEKGDIPEGYSVSREKKERFSLILESASTNQTSMYLCASSLSGGGTDTQYFGPGTRLTVL.

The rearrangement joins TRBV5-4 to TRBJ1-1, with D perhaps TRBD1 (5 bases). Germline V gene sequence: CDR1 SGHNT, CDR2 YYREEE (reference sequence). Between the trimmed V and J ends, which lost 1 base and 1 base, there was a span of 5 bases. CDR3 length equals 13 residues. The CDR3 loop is CASSLRGNTEAFF. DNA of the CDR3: TGTGCCAGCAGCTTGAGGGGGAACACTGAAGCTTTCTTT.

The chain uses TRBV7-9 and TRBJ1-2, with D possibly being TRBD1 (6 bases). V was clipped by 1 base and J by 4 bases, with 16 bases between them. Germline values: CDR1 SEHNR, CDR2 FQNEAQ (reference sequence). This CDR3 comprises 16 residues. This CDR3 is CASSLGSKGRGYGYTF. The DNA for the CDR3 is TGTGCCAGCAGCTTAGGATCAAAGGGCAGGGGCTATGGCTACACCTTC.

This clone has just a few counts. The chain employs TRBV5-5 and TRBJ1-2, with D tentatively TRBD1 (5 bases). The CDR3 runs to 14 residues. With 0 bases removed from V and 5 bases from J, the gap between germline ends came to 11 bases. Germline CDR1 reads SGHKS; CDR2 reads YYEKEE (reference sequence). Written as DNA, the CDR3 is TGTGCCAGCAGCTTGGCTGGGGGAGGGTATGGCTACACCTTC. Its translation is CASSLAGGGYGYTF.

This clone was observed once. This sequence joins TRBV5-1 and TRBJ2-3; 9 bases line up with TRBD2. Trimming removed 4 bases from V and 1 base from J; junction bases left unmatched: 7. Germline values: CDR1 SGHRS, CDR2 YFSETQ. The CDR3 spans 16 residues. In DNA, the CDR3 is TGCGCCAGCAGCCGTGGACTAGCGACCGGCACAGATACGCAGTATTTT. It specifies CASSRGLATGTDTQYF.

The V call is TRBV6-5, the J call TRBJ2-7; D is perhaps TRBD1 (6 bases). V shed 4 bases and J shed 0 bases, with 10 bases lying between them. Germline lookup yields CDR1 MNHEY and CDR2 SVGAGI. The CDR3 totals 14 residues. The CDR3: CASSSDRFSYEQYF. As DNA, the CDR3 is TGTGCCAGCAGTTCCGACAGGTTCTCCTACGAGCAGTACTTC.

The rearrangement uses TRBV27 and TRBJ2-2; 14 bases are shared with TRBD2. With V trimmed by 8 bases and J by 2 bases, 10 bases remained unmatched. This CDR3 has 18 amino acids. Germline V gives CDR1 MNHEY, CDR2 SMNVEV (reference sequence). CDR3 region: CASAKDGTSGGNTGELFF. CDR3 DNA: TGTGCCAGCGCAAAGGATGGGACTAGCGGGGGTAACACCGGGGAGCTGTTTTTT.

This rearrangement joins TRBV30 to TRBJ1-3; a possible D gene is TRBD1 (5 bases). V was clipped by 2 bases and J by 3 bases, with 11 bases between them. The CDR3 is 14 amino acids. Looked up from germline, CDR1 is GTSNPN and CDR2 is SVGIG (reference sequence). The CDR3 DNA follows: TGTGCCTGGAGTATGTCAGGGCTTGGAAACACCATATATTTT. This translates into CAWSMSGLGNTIYF.

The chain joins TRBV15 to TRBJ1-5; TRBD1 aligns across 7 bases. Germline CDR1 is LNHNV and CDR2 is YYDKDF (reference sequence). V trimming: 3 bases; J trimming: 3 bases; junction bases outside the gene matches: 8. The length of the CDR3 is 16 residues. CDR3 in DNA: TGTGCCACCAGCAGGTCAGGGACAGCAAACAATCAGCCCCAGCATTTT. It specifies CATSRSGTANNQPQHF.

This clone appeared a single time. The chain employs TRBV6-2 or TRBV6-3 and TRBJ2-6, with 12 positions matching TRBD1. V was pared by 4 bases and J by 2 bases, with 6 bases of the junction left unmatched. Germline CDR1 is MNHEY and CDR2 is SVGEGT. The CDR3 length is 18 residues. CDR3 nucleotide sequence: TGTGCCAGCAGTTTCAAGGGACAGGGGGCGACTGGGGCCAACGTCCTGACTTTC. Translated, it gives CASSFKGQGATGANVLTF.

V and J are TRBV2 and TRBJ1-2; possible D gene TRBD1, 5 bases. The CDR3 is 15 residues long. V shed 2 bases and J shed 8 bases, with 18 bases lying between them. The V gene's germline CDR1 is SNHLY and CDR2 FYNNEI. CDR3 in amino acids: CASSELWSGLYGYTF. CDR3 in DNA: TGTGCCAGCAGTGAATTATGGTCAGGGCTGTACGGCTACACCTTC.

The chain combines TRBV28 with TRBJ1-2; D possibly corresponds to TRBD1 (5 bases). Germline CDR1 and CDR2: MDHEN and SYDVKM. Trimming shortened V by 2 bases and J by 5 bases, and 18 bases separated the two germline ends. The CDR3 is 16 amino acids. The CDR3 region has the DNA TGTGCCAGCAGTTTAGGCGGCGGTGGGGGGGATTATGGCTACACCTTC. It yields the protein CASSLGGGGGDYGYTF.

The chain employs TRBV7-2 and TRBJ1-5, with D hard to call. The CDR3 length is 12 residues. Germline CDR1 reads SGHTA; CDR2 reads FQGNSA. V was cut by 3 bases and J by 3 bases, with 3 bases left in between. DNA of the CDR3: TGTGCCAGCAGCTTCAACAATCAGCCCCAGCATTTT. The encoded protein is CASSFNNQPQHF.

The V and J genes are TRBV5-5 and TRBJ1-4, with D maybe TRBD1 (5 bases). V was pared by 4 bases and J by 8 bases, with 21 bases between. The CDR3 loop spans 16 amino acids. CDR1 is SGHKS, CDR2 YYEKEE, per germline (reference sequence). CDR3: CASSPAPGTAGEKLFF. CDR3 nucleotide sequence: TGTGCCAGCAGCCCCGCCCCCGGGACTGCAGGCGAAAAACTGTTTTTT.

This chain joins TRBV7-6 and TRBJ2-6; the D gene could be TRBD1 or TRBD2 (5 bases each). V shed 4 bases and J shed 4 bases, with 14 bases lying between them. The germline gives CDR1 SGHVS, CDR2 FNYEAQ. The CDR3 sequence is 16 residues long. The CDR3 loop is CASSSSQGPGANVLTF. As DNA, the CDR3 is TGTGCCAGCAGCTCCTCGCAGGGACCCGGGGCCAACGTCCTGACTTTC.

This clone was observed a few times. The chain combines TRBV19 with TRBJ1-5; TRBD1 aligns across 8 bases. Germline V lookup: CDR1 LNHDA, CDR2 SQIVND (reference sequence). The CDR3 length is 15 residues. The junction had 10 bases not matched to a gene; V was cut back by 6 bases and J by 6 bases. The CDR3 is CASSRAGTGGQPQHF. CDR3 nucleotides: TGTGCCAGTAGCAGAGCCGGGACAGGCGGTCAGCCCCAGCATTTT.

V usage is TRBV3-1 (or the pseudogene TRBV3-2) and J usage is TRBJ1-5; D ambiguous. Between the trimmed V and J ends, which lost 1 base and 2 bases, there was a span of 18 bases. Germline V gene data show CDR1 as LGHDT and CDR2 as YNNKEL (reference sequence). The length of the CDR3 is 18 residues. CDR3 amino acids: CASSQVPSPDAGNQPQHF. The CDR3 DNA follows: TGTGCCAGCAGCCAAGTCCCTTCTCCGGACGCCGGCAATCAGCCCCAGCATTTT.

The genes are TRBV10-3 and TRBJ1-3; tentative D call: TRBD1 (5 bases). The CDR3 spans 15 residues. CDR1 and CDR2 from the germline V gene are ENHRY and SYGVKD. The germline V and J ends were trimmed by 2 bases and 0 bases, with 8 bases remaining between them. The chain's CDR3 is CAISEPDISGNTIYF. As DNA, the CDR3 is TGTGCCATCAGTGAGCCGGACATCTCTGGAAACACCATATATTTT.

Here the CDR3 DNA reads TGTGCCAGCAGCTTAGACAGGGGGCACAATGAGCAGTTCTTC. It translates to CASSLDRGHNEQFF. V and J are TRBV7-2 and TRBJ2-1, with TRBD1 identical over 9 bases. Germline trimming cut 1 base from V and 5 bases from J; bases unmatched to any gene: 0. There are 14 residues in the CDR3. Germline loops: CDR1 SGHTA, CDR2 FQGNSA. Looking up the rest from reference TRBV7-2 and TRBJ2-1 gives the full variable domain: GAGVSQSPSNKVTEKGKDVELRCDPISGHTALYWYRQSLGQGLEFLIYFQGNSAPDKSGLPSDRFSAERTGGSVSTLTIQRTQQEDSAVYLCASSLDRGHNEQFFGPGTRLTVL.

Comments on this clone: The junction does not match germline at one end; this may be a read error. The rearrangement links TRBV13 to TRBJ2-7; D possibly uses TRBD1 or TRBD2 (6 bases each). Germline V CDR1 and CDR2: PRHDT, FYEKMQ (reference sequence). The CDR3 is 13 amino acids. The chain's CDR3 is CASSLGGTYEQYF. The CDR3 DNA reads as TGTGCCAGCAGCCTAGGGGGGACCTACGAGCAGTACTTC.

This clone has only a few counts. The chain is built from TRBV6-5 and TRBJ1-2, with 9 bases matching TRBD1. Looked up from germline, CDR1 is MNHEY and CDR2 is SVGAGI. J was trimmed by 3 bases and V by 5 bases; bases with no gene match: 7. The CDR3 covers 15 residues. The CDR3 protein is CASSPPGQGYYGYTF. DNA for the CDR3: TGTGCCAGCAGTCCTCCGGGACAGGGATACTATGGCTACACCTTC.